This TCR beta chain stems from a study of tumor and adjacent non-tumor tissue in lung cancer. Overall study findings and caveats: Normal lung showed higher cumulative top 100 clone frequency than tumor. Tumor tissue had significantly higher TCR diversity than normal lung. Tumor TCR diversity, when higher, was linked to shorter survival.

No cell sorting was done before RNA was extracted from the tissue. This non-tumor lung sample came from over 3 cm beyond the tumor edge. The V gene lost 5 bases and the J gene lost 2 bases, with 6 bases spanning the gap. This CDR3 spans 11 amino acids. The germline gives CDR1 SQVTM, CDR2 ANQGSEA. Comments on this clonotype: Its antigen is still unknown. This sequence may be a read error, since a much larger clone differs from it by one base.

Three rounds of nested PCR, following a modified ARM-PCR protocol, produced the TCRbeta library. TCRdb re-derived calls from the multiplex PCR reads in MiXCR, one entry per CDR3 protein. The sample carries about 43,000 distinct CDR3 sequences, 60% recorded once. The receptor's source is a man aged 45 to 65 with non-small cell lung cancer. The V and J genes are TRBV29-1 and TRBJ1-2; D possibly corresponds to TRBD1 (5 bases). The specimen sequenced was distant non-tumor lung tissue. The DNA for the CDR3 is TGCAGCGTTTGGGACAACTATGGCTACACCTTC. It specifies CSVWDNYGYTF.